This TCR beta chain is drawn from a study of PD-1 blockade in classical Hodgkin lymphoma (dated by TCRdb to 2018 to 2020). Some background on the complete study: Nivolumab dosing was 3 mg/kg intravenously every 2 weeks, continuing until either disease progression or unacceptable toxicity. To define a peripheral blood immune signature of response to PD-1 blockade in classical Hodgkin lymphoma, the study combined TCR beta sequencing with CyTOF. Overall study results and their limits: Lower diversity was seen in patients whose nivolumab began less than 1 year after ASCT, and these patients were left out of later analyses so that immune reconstitution would not confound the results. Among trial patients, those achieving complete response had baseline diversity similar to that of newly diagnosed patients, while diversity was significantly lower in partial responders and progressors. The study covered only a single clinical trial cohort, and the causes of the repertoire differences, possibly disease activity or prior therapy, were still not defined. Baseline TCR diversity was reported to be lower in newly diagnosed patients than in healthy donors and to be lower still in relapsed/refractory patients. A significant rise by C4D1 was seen in CD4+ but not CD8+ TCR diversity (p=0.0027 vs p=0.16), with the rise being most apparent in complete responders (p=0.02).

Counted from cysteine to phenylalanine, this CDR3 has 13 amino acids. Only the CDR3 DNA is retained, 39 bases long and in frame from the first base. Trimming removed 8 bases from V and 0 bases from J, leaving 10 bases between the germline ends. CDR1 and CDR2, looked up from the germline V gene, are SGHAT and FQNNGV. Genomic DNA was extracted with the Qiagen DNeasy kit from unsorted PBMCs and from negatively selected CD4+ and CD8+ fractions. Using primers that anneal to V and J segments, immunoSEQ multiplex PCR amplified the TCR beta CDR3 regions. A synthetic immune receptor repertoire was used to minimize amplification bias, and remaining bias was computationally removed after sequencing. Concerning the study's data processing: Custom Python scripts were used to quantify repertoire diversity as the Shannon entropy index. Unsorted, CD4+ and CD8+ repertoires were analyzed separately, except in combined analyses where CD4+ and CD8+ sequences were merged in silico. A clone was considered expanded if an increase in frequency of at least 2-fold after treatment relative to C1D1 was found, and a pseudocount of 0.5 was applied to clones undetected at baseline. Clones with 0 or 1 copy at C1D1 were classified as singleton clones, and clones with 2 or more copies were classified as non-singleton clones. Clones expanded in unsorted samples were annotated as CD4+, CD8+ or unknown by matching protein sequences in sorted samples from the same patient. Wilcoxon tests on paired samples were used to test changes in diversity from C1D1 to C4D1. The clones in this table, taken by TCRdb from immuneACCESS, are in-frame only. Not every clone is retained; where verified, under half of the shortfall comes from an unresolved V gene, and the cause of the rest is unknown. V and J calls and clone size are those listed in that table; D and trimming were worked out from the DNA. Across this sample there are approximately 25,000 clones, with 84% seen only once. 1.8% of the sample rests with the top ten.

About this clone: Its recognized antigen is unknown. No base quality information exists; no much larger clone differs at one position.

Interpreted using the paper, the time point label stands for: cycle 1 day 1 (C1D1), immediately before nivolumab initiation. All trial patients had relapsed after autologous stem cell transplantation, with cohorts A, B and C differing in prior brentuximab vedotin exposure. Magnetic negative selection with a Miltenyi CD4+ T cell isolation kit was used to purify CD4+ T cells from thawed PBMCs. A total of more than 55 patients with relapsed/refractory classical Hodgkin lymphoma made up the trial cohort, and each patient's best overall response was complete response, partial response or progressive disease. In the multi-cohort phase II CheckMate 205 trial, trial patients received single-agent nivolumab. Best overall response was determined by an independent review committee according to the 2007 International Working Group response criteria. Trial PBMCs were obtained immediately prior to nivolumab initiation (C1D1) and on therapy at cycle 2 day 1 and cycle 4 day 1. Peripheral blood was collected in 8 mL Vacutainer Cell Preparation Tubes, from which PBMCs were isolated by centrifugation and then cryopreserved. Purified CD4+ and CD8+ fractions were generated only in cases for which an additional PBMC sample was available. Magnetically labelled cells were removed on LS columns in a quadroMACS separator, and the flow-through was retained as the purified fraction.

The TCR was taken from a human donor with classical Hodgkin lymphoma. Here the chain combines TRBV11-2 and TRBJ1-1, with the D gene too uncertain to name. The specimen was CD4+ T cells from blood, collected at baseline. The CDR3 in this case is CASGLFMNTEAFF. The DNA reads TGTGCCAGCGGGCTTTTCATGAACACTGAAGCTTTCTTT.